These 12 T cell receptor beta chains came from one sample sequenced in a study of CD8 T cells in ankylosing spondylitis. A single record per CDR3 protein comes from TCRdb applying MiXCR to the 5' RACE reads. This sample has 340,000 or so distinct CDR3 sequences, with roughly 15% found just once. The sequencing input was blood, either unsorted or a sorted T cell fraction (not recorded which). The source is a male donor with ankylosing spondylitis or in good health (not recorded which).

The table lists this clonotype with a few counts. V gene TRBV6-5 combines with J gene TRBJ2-7; 10 bases are a match to TRBD1. The length of the CDR3 is 16 residues. Germline CDR1 is MNHEY and CDR2 is SVGAGI. V was pared by 4 bases and J by 5 bases, with 11 bases of the junction left unmatched. The CDR3 reads CASSSGMTGGRNEQYF. In DNA form, the CDR3 reads TGTGCCAGCAGTTCAGGGATGACAGGGGGCAGGAACGAGCAGTACTTC.

CDR3 protein: CSARRDTATNQPQHF. The CDR3 nucleotides read TGCAGTGCTAGGCGGGACACAGCGACGAATCAGCCCCAGCATTTT. V is TRBV20-1 and J is TRBJ1-5; TRBD1 might be the D (6 bases). Germline assignment: CDR1 DFQATT and CDR2 SNEGSKA (reference sequence). V was trimmed by 3 bases and J by 4 bases, leaving 16 bases between them. This CDR3 contains 15 residues.

This clonotype occurred many times. The chain links TRBV12-3 or TRBV12-4 to TRBJ2-5; D assignment may be TRBD1 or TRBD2 (5 bases each). CDR3 length: 15 residues. The V end was cut by 1 base, the J end by 5 bases, with 14 bases between. CDR3 DNA: TGTGCCAGCAGTTTAGGGCAGGGAGAAGGCGAGACCCAGTACTTC. Translation gives CASSLGQGEGETQYF.

The gene calls are TRBV5-1 and TRBJ2-5; a weak D match, TRBD1 (5 bases). Germline V gene data show CDR1 as SGHRS and CDR2 as YFSETQ. Trimming shortened V by 4 bases and J by 2 bases, and 15 bases separated the two germline ends. This CDR3 spans 15 amino acids. CDR3 bases: TGCGCCAGCAGCCCGGTGGTGGCAGGGCAAGAGACCCAGTACTTC. This codes for CASSPVVAGQETQYF.

The chain uses TRBV2 and TRBJ1-2; weak D call: TRBD1 (5 bases). The germline V and J ends were trimmed by 7 bases and 7 bases, with 22 bases remaining between them. The CDR3 consists of 15 residues. Germline-derived CDR1 and CDR2 are SNHLY and FYNNEI. CDR3 residues: CASTQGGGAMGGYTF. DNA for the CDR3: TGTGCCAGCACCCAGGGCGGGGGAGCAATGGGTGGCTACACCTTC.

J is TRBJ2-7 and V is TRBV11-2; D gene unclear. V was trimmed by 3 bases and J by 3 bases, leaving 9 bases between them. In germline, CDR1 is SGHAT, CDR2 FQNNGV. The CDR3 length is 13 residues. The CDR3 is CASSFAINYEQYF. The CDR3 DNA sequence: TGTGCCAGCAGCTTTGCAATAAACTACGAGCAGTACTTC.

V is TRBV2 and J is TRBJ1-5; D is unresolved. V lost 3 bases, J lost 4 bases, and 10 bases lay in between. CDR3 length: 14 residues. Germline V gene sequence: CDR1 SNHLY, CDR2 FYNNEI. CDR3 residues: CASSEGGPNQPQHF. The CDR3 region has the DNA TGTGCCAGCAGTGAGGGCGGTCCTAATCAGCCCCAGCATTTT.

This chain uses TRBV4-2 with TRBJ2-3, with TRBD2 matching 8 bases. The J segment lost 5 bases and the V segment lost 0 bases, leaving 10 bases of the junction unmatched. Germline assignment: CDR1 LGHNA and CDR2 YNFKEQ. The CDR3 spans 17 residues. The CDR3 protein is CASSQDQTGGAVDTQYF. The CDR3 nucleotides read TGTGCCAGCAGCCAAGATCAGACCGGGGGGGCCGTAGATACGCAGTATTTT.

This clonotype was counted at least ten times. V gene TRBV7-2 combines with J gene TRBJ1-1, with TRBD1 identical over 7 bases. With V trimmed by 5 bases and J by 2 bases, 11 bases remained unmatched. Looked up from germline, CDR1 is SGHTA and CDR2 is FQGNSA. CDR3 length: 16 amino acids. Here the CDR3 reads CASSQNPGQINTEAFF. Written as DNA, the CDR3 is TGTGCCAGCAGCCAGAACCCGGGACAGATTAACACTGAAGCTTTCTTT.

The chain has TRBV12-3 or TRBV12-4 and TRBJ2-7; TRBD1 matches 9 bases. Unmatched junction bases numbered 7, after V lost 7 bases and J lost 0 bases. CDR3 length equals 15 residues. CDR3 coding DNA: TGTGCCAGCACCTCCGGACAGGGGAGCTCCTACGAGCAGTACTTC. Protein: CASTSGQGSSYEQYF.

This clonotype was detected only a few times. The rearrangement links TRBV7-9 to TRBJ2-3; 9 bases map to TRBD1. Germline loops: CDR1 SEHNR, CDR2 FQNEAQ (reference sequence). This CDR3 contains 17 residues. The V and J ends lost 2 bases and 0 bases, in that order; junction bases with no gene match: 6. The CDR3, as DNA: TGTGCCAGCAGCTTACGCACAGGGGGCCAGAGCACAGATACGCAGTATTTT. This gives the protein CASSLRTGGQSTDTQYF.

This clonotype was seen a few times. The V and J genes are TRBV29-1 and TRBJ2-2, with 7 nucleotides matching TRBD1. Germline CDR1 reads SQVTM; CDR2 reads ANQGSEA. CDR3 length equals 14 residues. The V gene end was trimmed by 6 bases and the J gene end by 6 bases; junction bases not matched to a gene: 10. This chain's CDR3 is CSVPRGTGAGELFF. In DNA form, the CDR3 reads TGCAGCGTCCCCAGGGGGACCGGGGCCGGGGAGCTGTTTTTT.